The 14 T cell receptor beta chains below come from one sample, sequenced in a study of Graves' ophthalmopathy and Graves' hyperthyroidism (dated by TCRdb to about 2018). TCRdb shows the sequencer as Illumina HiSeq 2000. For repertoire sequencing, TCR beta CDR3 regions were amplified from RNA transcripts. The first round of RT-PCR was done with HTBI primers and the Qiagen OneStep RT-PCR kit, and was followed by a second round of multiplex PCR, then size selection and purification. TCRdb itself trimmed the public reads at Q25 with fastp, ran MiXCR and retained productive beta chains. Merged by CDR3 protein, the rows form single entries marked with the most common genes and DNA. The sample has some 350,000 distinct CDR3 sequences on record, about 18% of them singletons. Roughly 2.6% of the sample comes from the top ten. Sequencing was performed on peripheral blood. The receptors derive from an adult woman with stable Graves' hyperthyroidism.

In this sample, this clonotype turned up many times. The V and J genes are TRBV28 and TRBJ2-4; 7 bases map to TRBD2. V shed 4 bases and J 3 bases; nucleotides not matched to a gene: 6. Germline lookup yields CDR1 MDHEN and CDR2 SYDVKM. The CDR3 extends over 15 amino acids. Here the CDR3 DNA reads TGTGCCAGCAGTTCCGACCCGGGGGGCAAAAACATTCAGTACTTC. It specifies CASSSDPGGKNIQYF.

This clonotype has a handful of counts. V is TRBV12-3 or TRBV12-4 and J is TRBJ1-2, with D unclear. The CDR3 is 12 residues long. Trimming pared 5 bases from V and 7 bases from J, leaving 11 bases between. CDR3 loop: CASSIIGFGYTF. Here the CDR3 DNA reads TGTGCCAGCAGTATTATAGGATTTGGCTACACCTTC.

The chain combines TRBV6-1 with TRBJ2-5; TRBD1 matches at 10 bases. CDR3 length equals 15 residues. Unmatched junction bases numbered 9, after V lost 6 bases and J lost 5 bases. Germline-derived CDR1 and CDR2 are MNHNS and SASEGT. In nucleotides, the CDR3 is TGTGCCAGCAGCCAAGGACAGGGGGTAGCGGAGACCCAGTACTTC. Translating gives CASSQGQGVAETQYF.

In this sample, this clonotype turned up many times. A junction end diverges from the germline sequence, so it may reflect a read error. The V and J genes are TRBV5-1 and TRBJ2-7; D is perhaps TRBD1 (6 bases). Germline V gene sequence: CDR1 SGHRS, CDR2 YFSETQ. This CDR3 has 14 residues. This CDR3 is CASSLGQGPYEQYF. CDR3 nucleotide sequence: TGTGCCAGCAGTTTGGGGCAGGGGCCCTACGAGCAGTACTTC.

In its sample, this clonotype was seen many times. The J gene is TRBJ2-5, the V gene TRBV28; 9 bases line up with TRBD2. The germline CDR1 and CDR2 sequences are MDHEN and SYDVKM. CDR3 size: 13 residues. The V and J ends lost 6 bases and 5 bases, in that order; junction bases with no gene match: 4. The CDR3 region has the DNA TGTGCCAGCAGATCTAGCGGGATGGAGACCCAGTACTTC. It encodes CASRSSGMETQYF.

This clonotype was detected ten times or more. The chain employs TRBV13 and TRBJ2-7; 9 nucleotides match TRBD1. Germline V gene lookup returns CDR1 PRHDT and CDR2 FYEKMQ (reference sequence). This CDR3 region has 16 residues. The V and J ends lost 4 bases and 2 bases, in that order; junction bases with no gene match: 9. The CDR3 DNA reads TGTGCCAGCAGCTCCCGTGGGACAGGGTCAGCCTACGAGCAGTACTTC. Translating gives CASSSRGTGSAYEQYF.

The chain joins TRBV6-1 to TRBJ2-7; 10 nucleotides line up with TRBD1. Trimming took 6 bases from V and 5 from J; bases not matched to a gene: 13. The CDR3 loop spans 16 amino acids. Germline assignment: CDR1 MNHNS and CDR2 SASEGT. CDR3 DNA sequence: TGTGCCAGCAGCGGCCGGGACAGGGGCCGGAAGGACGAGCAGTACTTC. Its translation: CASSGRDRGRKDEQYF.

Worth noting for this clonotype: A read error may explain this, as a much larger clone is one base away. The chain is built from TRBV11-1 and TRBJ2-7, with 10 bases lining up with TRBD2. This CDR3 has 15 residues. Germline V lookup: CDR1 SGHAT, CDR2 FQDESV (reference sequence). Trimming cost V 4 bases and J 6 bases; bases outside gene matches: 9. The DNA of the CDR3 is TGTGCCAGCAGCTGCGCACCGGGACTAGCGTCCGAGCAGTACTTC. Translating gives CASSCAPGLASEQYF.

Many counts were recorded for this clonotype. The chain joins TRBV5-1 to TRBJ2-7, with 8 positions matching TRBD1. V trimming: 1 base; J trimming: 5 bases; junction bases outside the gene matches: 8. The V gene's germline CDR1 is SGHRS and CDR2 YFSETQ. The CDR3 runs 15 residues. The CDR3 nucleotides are TGCGCCAGCAGCTTGTTGGGGACAGGTCCTGACGAGCAGTACTTC. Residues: CASSLLGTGPDEQYF.

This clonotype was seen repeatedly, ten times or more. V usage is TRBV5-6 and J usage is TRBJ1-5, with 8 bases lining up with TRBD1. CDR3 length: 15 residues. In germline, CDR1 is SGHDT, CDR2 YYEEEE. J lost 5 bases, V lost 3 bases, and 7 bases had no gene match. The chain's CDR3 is CASSWGGTGHQPQHF. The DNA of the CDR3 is TGTGCCAGCAGCTGGGGCGGGACAGGTCATCAGCCCCAGCATTTT.

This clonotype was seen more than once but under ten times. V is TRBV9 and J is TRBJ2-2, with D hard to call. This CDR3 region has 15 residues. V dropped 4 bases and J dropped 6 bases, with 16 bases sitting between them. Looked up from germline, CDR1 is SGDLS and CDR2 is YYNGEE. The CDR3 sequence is CASSPSPKMPGELFF. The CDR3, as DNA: TGTGCCAGCAGCCCTAGTCCAAAGATGCCCGGGGAGCTGTTTTTT.

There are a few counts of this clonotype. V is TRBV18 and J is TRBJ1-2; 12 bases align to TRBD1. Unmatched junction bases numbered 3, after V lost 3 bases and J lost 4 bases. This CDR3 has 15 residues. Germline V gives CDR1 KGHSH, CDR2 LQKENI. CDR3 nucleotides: TGTGCCAGCTCACCCGGGACAGGGGGCCCCTATGGCTACACCTTC. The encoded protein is CASSPGTGGPYGYTF.

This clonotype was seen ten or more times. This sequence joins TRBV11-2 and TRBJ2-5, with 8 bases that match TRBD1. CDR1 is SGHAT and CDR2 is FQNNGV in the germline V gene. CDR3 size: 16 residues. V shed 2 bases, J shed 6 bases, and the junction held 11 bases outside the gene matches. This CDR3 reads CASSLPSGQGVKTQYF. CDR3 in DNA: TGTGCCAGCAGCTTACCGTCAGGACAGGGTGTAAAGACCCAGTACTTC.

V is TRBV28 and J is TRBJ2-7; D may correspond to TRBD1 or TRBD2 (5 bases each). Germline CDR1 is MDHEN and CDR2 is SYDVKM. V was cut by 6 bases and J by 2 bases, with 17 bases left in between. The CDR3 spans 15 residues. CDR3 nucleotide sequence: TGTGCCAGCAGCCCTGGGACCGCTAGGCCCTACGAGCAGTACTTC. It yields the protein CASSPGTARPYEQYF. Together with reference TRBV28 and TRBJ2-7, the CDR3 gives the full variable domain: DVKVTQSSRYLVKRTGEKVFLECVQDMDHENMFWYRQDPGLGLRLIYFSYDVKMKEKGDIPEGYSVSREKKERFSLILESASTNQTSMYLCASSPGTARPYEQYFGPGTRLTVT.